Listed below are T cell receptor beta chains from one sample, sequenced in a study of siplizumab effects on memory and regulatory T cells. Using immunoSEQ multiplex PCR, the repertoire was profiled, and TCRdb retains in-frame clones only, with some absent. The sample lists tens of thousands of clones; roughly 80% were seen once. The specimen was memory CD4+ T cells sorted from blood. Every receptor here comes from a human donor in good health. Both conserved end residues are part of each CDR3. The order of the fields is D gene, J gene, clone size, V gene, CDR3 DNA, CDR3 protein. D genes are given only for firm matches. Some rows have no size entry. The others give once, few or many, or a class for an expanded clone.

. TRBJ2-3 . TRBV7-9 TGTGCCAGCAGCTTGCCTAGCCCCACCAGGGATACGCAGTATTTT CASSLPSPTRDTQYF
. TRBJ1-1 . TRBV29-1 TGCAGCGTGGGGGAGATGAACACTGAAGCTTTCTTT CSVGEMNTEAFF
. TRBJ2-3 . TRBV2 TGTGCCAGCAAGGAGGGACGCACAGATACGCAGTATTTT CASKEGRTDTQYF
. TRBJ2-7 . TRBV14 TGTGCCAGCAGCCAAGCCTACGAGCAGTACTTC CASSQAYEQYF
. TRBJ1-2 . TRBV19 TGTGCCAGTAGCAATAACGGGGGAATCTCGGGCGGCTACACCTTC CASSNNGGISGGYTF
TRBD2 TRBJ2-7 . TRBV5-1 TGCGCCAGCAGCAGACTAGCGGGGGGCCAGACCTACGAGCAGTACTTC CASSRLAGGQTYEQYF
TRBD2 TRBJ2-1 . TRBV7-3 TGTGCCAGCAGCCCCGGGACTAGCGGGAGGGCCTCATCGGGTGAGCAGTTCTTC CASSPGTSGRASSGEQFF
TRBD1 TRBJ1-2 few TRBV19 TGTGCCAGTAGTACCGCCGGGACAGGGGGCCTCTCTAACTATGGCTACACCTTC CASSTAGTGGLSNYGYTF
TRBD2 TRBJ2-7 . TRBV5-4 TGTGCCAGCAGCTTGGGGCGGGGGACTACCTACGAGCAGTACTTC CASSLGRGTTYEQYF
. TRBJ2-7 once TRBV10-3 TGTGCCATCAGTGATGGGTCGGACTACACCGCGGACGAGCAGTACTTC CAISDGSDYTADEQYF
. TRBJ2-1 . TRBV4-1 TGCGCCAGCAGCCAAGATCCCGCGGGGGCATATAATGAGCAGTTCTTC CASSQDPAGAYNEQFF
. TRBJ2-7 . TRBV7-9 TGTGCCAGCAGCTTAGTTGAGGGAGCCGAGCAGTACTTC CASSLVEGAEQYF
TRBD1 TRBJ2-1 . TRBV7-2 TGTGCCAGCAGCCTAGACAGGGCCGGCTACAATGAGCAGTTCTTC CASSLDRAGYNEQFF
. TRBJ2-1 . TRBV29-1 TGCAGCGCCAGGACAGCCCCGGGGTACAATGAGCAGTTCTTC CSARTAPGYNEQFF
. TRBJ2-2 . TRBV12-5 TGTGCTAGTGGTTTGGTACGGATGGGCTCCGGGGAGCTGTTTTTT CASGLVRMGSGELFF
. TRBJ2-5 . TRBV18 TGTGCCAGCTCACGGGCCAGCCACCAAGAGACCCAGTACTTC CASSRASHQETQYF
TRBD2 TRBJ2-1 . TRBV29-1 TGCAGCGTTGAATATCTAGCGGGCGGTGAGCAGTTCTTC CSVEYLAGGEQFF
. TRBJ2-1 . TRBV5-4 TGTGCCAGCAGCTATCGGACGGCGGGTAGGAGCAATGAGCAGTTCTTC CASSYRTAGRSNEQFF
. TRBJ1-2 . TRBV28 TGTGCCACCGGGGGGGGGAGCAACTATGGCTACACCTTC CATGGGSNYGYTF
. TRBJ1-1 few TRBV7-6 TGTGCCAGCAGCCACAGGATTTTTGACGCTGAAGCTTTCTTT CASSHRIFDAEAFF
. TRBJ1-5 few TRBV23-1 TGCGCCAGCAGTCAATTTTCCAGAAATCAGCCCCAGCATTTT CASSQFSRNQPQHF
. TRBJ1-3 . TRBV6-5 TGTGCCAGCAGTTACTCGACCTCCTCTGGAAACACCATATATTTT CASSYSTSSGNTIYF
TRBD1 TRBJ2-3 . TRBV25-1 TGTGCCAGCAGCTCAGGTGAAGGGGGCGGCGATACGCAGTATTTT CASSSGEGGGDTQYF
TRBD1 TRBJ1-2 once TRBV2 TGTGCCAGCAGTGGGGACAGTACGCCTCGGGGCTACACCTTC CASSGDSTPRGYTF
TRBD1 TRBJ2-5 . TRBV18 TGTGCCAGCTCGTCTGGGCAGGGGGCGCAGACCCAGTACTTC CASSSGQGAQTQYF
. TRBJ1-2 . TRBV5-5 TGTGCCAGCAGCTGGGATCGTGGCTACACCTTC CASSWDRGYTF
. TRBJ2-7 . TRBV5-1 TGCGCCAGCAGCCCCACGGGGGGCGCCGGTCACGAGCAGTACTTC CASSPTGGAGHEQYF
TRBD1 TRBJ1-2 . TRBV19 TGTGCCAGTAGTCAAGGACAGGGAGATGGCTACACCTTC CASSQGQGDGYTF
TRBD1 TRBJ2-7 . TRBV15 TGTGCCACCAGCAGAGTATTCGGACAGGGAGGCGAGCAGTACTTC CATSRVFGQGGEQYF
TRBD1 TRBJ1-5 few TRBV25-1 TGTGCCAGCAGTGGACAGGGGCAGGATAGCAATCAGCCCCAGCATTTT CASSGQGQDSNQPQHF
TRBD1 TRBJ1-2 few TRBV14 TGTGCCAGCAGCCCACGGACAGGGGATGGCTACACCTTC CASSPRTGDGYTF
. TRBJ2-5 . TRBV7-3 TGTGCCAGCAGCTTAAACGGGTACCAAGAGACCCAGTACTTC CASSLNGYQETQYF
TRBD2 TRBJ2-3 . TRBV27 TGTGCCAGCAGTTTAGGTGGGACTAGCGGGTTTGGTACAGATACGCAGTATTTT CASSLGGTSGFGTDTQYF
TRBD1 TRBJ1-1 . TRBV2 TGTGCCAGCAGGGCGACAGGGGAGAACACTGAAGCTTTCTTT CASRATGENTEAFF
. TRBJ2-2 once TRBV19 TGTGCCAGTAGAGGACAGAAGAACACCGGGGAGCTGTTTTTT CASRGQKNTGELFF
. TRBJ1-6 . TRBV5-5 TGTGCCAGCAGCTTGTTCCCGAGCTCCTATAATTCACCCCTCCACTTT CASSLFPSSYNSPLHF
. TRBJ1-1 . TRBV7-8 TGTGCCAGCAGCTACACCGGACAGTCAGGGATTGGAGCTTTCTTT CASSYTGQSGIGAFF
TRBD1 TRBJ1-3 . TRBV6-5 TGTGCCAGCAGTGGGCAACAGGGGACTGGAAACACCATATATTTT CASSGQQGTGNTIYF
. TRBJ1-5 . TRBV6-5 TGTGCCAGCAGTTACTCGGGGCCGGCCCTACAGCCCCAGCATTTT CASSYSGPALQPQHF
TRBD1 TRBJ2-2 . TRBV2 TGTGCCAGCAGGGGGGACAGCAACACCGGGGAGCTGTTTTTT CASRGDSNTGELFF
. TRBJ1-5 . TRBV6-4 TGTGCCAGCCCGACAGCCTACAATCAGCCCCAGCATTTT CASPTAYNQPQHF
. TRBJ2-7 few TRBV5-6 TGTGCCAGCAGCCGTGGGATTGGGGACTACGAGCAGTACTTC CASSRGIGDYEQYF
. TRBJ1-6 few TRBV6-1 TGTGCCAGCAGGGACAGTTTTTCACCCCTCCACTTT CASRDSFSPLHF
TRBD2 TRBJ2-7 . TRBV9 TGTGCCAGCAGCGAGGGCTCCCCTTGGGCTAGCGGGGGATACGAGCAGTACTTC CASSEGSPWASGGYEQYF
. TRBJ1-1 . TRBV9 TGTGCCAGCAGCGCCAGGGGCACTGAAGCTTTCTTT CASSARGTEAFF
. TRBJ2-1 . TRBV25-1 TGTGCCAGCAGTGAATCAGTAAACCAGTTCTTC CASSESVNQFF
. TRBJ2-7 . TRBV7-2 TGTGCCAGCAGCCCCCAGATGGCATACGAGCAGTACTTC CASSPQMAYEQYF
TRBD1 TRBJ2-2 . TRBV20-1 TGCAGTGCTAGCAGGGGGGGGGAGCTGTTTTTT CSASRGGELFF
. TRBJ2-6 once TRBV5-4 TGTGCCAGCAGCTCCGCCGGCTCTGGGGCCAACGTCCTGACTTTC CASSSAGSGANVLTF